A selection of T cell receptor beta chains follows, all from one sample in a study of T cell responses to AZD1222 COVID-19 vaccine. The method was immunoSEQ multiplex PCR; TCRdb's version includes in-frame clones alone and lacks a portion of them. The profile covers about 48,000 clones, with 70% to 90% appearing a single time and roughly 5.2% taken by the ten largest. The source material was peripheral blood, sampled 28 days after the second AZD1222 dose. These receptors were taken from an adult who received the AZD1222 COVID-19 vaccine. CDR3s include the opening cysteine and the closing phenylalanine or tryptophan. D genes are given only for firm matches. Clone size is given for some rows only: seen once, a few or many times, or a class if the clone is expanded.

abundance	j_gene	v_gene	d_gene	CDR3nt	CDR3aa
.	TRBJ1-6	TRBV5-1	.	TGCGCCAGCAGCTTGTCGACCGGAGGGAATTCACCCCTCCACTTT	CASSLSTGGNSPLHF
.	TRBJ2-3	TRBV7-6	.	TGTGCCAGCAGCCCTAGACTGACCCGCCGAGGCGATACGCAGTATTTT	CASSPRLTRRGDTQYF
.	TRBJ2-7	TRBV14	.	TGTGCCAGCAGCCAGAACACGGGCAGGGGCTACGAGCAGTACTTC	CASSQNTGRGYEQYF
.	TRBJ2-1	TRBV5-4	.	TGTGCCAGCAGCTTCGGACTAACGTACAATGAGCAGTTCTTC	CASSFGLTYNEQFF
.	TRBJ2-2	TRBV5-1	.	TGCGCCAGCAGCTTTACAACGGACAGCGGGGAGCTGTTTTTT	CASSFTTDSGELFF
.	TRBJ2-7	TRBV7-2	.	TGTGCCAGCAGCTTGGCGAACAACGACCTCTACGAGCAGTACTTC	CASSLANNDLYEQYF
.	TRBJ2-1	TRBV28	.	TGTGCCAGCAGTTTATCCAGCAGACGCTCCTACAATGAGCAGTTCTTC	CASSLSSRRSYNEQFF
once	TRBJ2-5	TRBV11-2	.	TGTGCCAGCAGCTTAGATCTCGCGGGGCCCCAAGAGACCCAGTACTTC	CASSLDLAGPQETQYF
once	TRBJ2-7	TRBV7-9	TRBD2	TGTGCCAGCAGCTCACTAGCGGGAGGGCGTGTCTCCTACGAGCAGTACTTC	CASSSLAGGRVSYEQYF
.	TRBJ2-5	TRBV12-2	.	TGTGCAAGTCGCTTAGGGCTTGGGGGAGGGGAGACCCAGTACTTC	CASRLGLGGGETQYF
.	TRBJ2-7	TRBV5-4	TRBD1	TGTGCCAGCAGGTCTGGGACAGACTCCTACGAGCAGTACTTC	CASRSGTDSYEQYF
.	TRBJ2-7	TRBV6-5	.	TGTGCCAGCATCCCCCGAGAGGGGAGCTCCTACGAGCAGTACTTC	CASIPREGSSYEQYF
few	TRBJ2-7	TRBV10-1	TRBD1	TGCGCCAGCAGCGGGACAGGGAGCTCCTACGAGCAGTACTTC	CASSGTGSSYEQYF
.	TRBJ2-1	TRBV29-1	.	TGCAGCGTTGATCGGACGGACAATGAGCAGTTCTTC	CSVDRTDNEQFF
.	TRBJ1-6	TRBV3-1/TRBV3-2	.	TGTGCCACACAGGGTTCCTATAATTCACCCCTCCACTTT	CATQGSYNSPLHF
.	TRBJ2-7	TRBV6-1	.	TGTGCCAGCAGTGAAGGACCGACCTACGAGCAGTACTTC	CASSEGPTYEQYF
.	TRBJ1-6	TRBV6-2/TRBV6-3	.	TGTGCCAGCAGTTCAAAGGGCAGGGCAGGATCACCCCTCCACTTT	CASSSKGRAGSPLHF
.	TRBJ1-2	TRBV14	.	TGTGCCAGCAGCCAAGGGGCCCTCAACTATGGCTACACCTTC	CASSQGALNYGYTF
.	TRBJ1-4	TRBV19	.	TGTGCCAGTAGTATAGGCCCCGGTTGGCAGGGGCTGAATGAAAAACTGTTTTTT	CASSIGPGWQGLNEKLFF
.	TRBJ1-2	TRBV19	TRBD1	TGTGCCAGTAGAGAACACAGGGGTCCCGTAGAAGGCTACACCTTC	CASREHRGPVEGYTF
.	TRBJ2-5	TRBV11-3	TRBD2	TGTGCCAGCAGCTTAGGACTAGCGGGAGAGACCCAGTACTTC	CASSLGLAGETQYF
.	TRBJ2-3	TRBV4-1	.	TGCGCCAGCAGCCAAGATGACCGGCTAGCACGAGATACGCAGTATTTT	CASSQDDRLARDTQYF
.	TRBJ2-2	TRBV6-5	.	TGTGCCAGCAGCACCGGACAGAACACCGGGGAGCTGTTTTTT	CASSTGQNTGELFF
.	TRBJ1-1	TRBV9	.	TGTGCCAGCAGCGCCGGAACGGACCCGCTTCTTGTCACTGAAGCTTTCTTT	CASSAGTDPLLVTEAFF
.	TRBJ2-1	TRBV4-3	.	TGCGCCAGCAGCCAAGTAGGGCCCTCGTACAATGAGCAGTTCTTC	CASSQVGPSYNEQFF
.	TRBJ2-7	TRBV28	.	TGTGCCAGCAGCTCTCAAACTGACTACAGCGGGTACTTC	CASSSQTDYSGYF
.	TRBJ2-2	TRBV5-1	TRBD1	TGCGCCAGCAGCTCAGGACAGGGGGCGCTTACCGGGGAGCTGTTTTTT	CASSSGQGALTGELFF
.	TRBJ1-1	TRBV11-2	.	TGTGCCAGCAGCTTATGGGAGAACACTGAAGCTTTCTTT	CASSLWENTEAFF
.	TRBJ2-7	TRBV19	.	TGTGCCAGTAGTACAGGGGGGTGTTGCGAGCAGTACTTC	CASSTGGCCEQYF
.	TRBJ1-1	TRBV28	.	TGTGCCAGCAGTTCGGGACACCCGAACACTGAAGCTTTCTTT	CASSSGHPNTEAFF
.	TRBJ1-4	TRBV7-8	TRBD1	TGTGCCAGCAGCTCGGAGACAGGGAGGACTAATGAAAAACTGTTTTTT	CASSSETGRTNEKLFF
.	TRBJ1-4	TRBV5-6	.	TGTGCCAGCAGCCCCCGGGGTGGGGAAAAACTGTTTTTT	CASSPRGGEKLFF
.	TRBJ2-7	TRBV5-1	.	TGCGCCAGCAGCCCAGGGACACGGCAGTACTTC	CASSPGTRQYF
.	TRBJ2-3	TRBV6-2/TRBV6-3	.	TGTGCCAGCAGTTACGGGGGCGCGGGAGATGATACGCAGTATTTT	CASSYGGAGDDTQYF
.	TRBJ1-2	TRBV11-1	.	TGTGCCAGCAGCTTAGCAGGAACGGTTAACTATGGCTACACCTTC	CASSLAGTVNYGYTF
.	TRBJ2-2	TRBV19	.	TGTGCCAGTAGTAATCAGATAGACACCGGGGAGCTGTTTTTT	CASSNQIDTGELFF
.	TRBJ2-2	TRBV27	.	TGTGCCAGCAGCCTACTAGGGGGCACCGGGGAGCTGTTTTTT	CASSLLGGTGELFF